The 21 T cell receptor beta chains in this list originate from one sample, sequenced in a study of T cell responses to AZD1222 COVID-19 vaccine. Data came from immunoSEQ multiplex PCR; TCRdb stores just in-frame clones and leaves some out. The repertoire includes 130,000 or so clones, about nine tenths of them detected once, and approximately 9.8% sits in the top ten. The starting material was peripheral blood, obtained 28 days after the second AZD1222 dose. The origin of the receptors is an adult who received the AZD1222 COVID-19 vaccine.

The J gene is TRBJ2-3, the V gene TRBV30, with D perhaps matching TRBD1 (6 bases). The V end lost 2 bases, the J end lost 2 bases, and 8 bases lay between the germline ends. This CDR3 region has 13 residues. Germline values: CDR1 GTSNPN, CDR2 SVGIG (reference sequence). CDR3 region: CAWSTGTTDTQYF. The CDR3, as DNA: TGTGCCTGGAGTACAGGGACCACAGATACGCAGTATTTT.

The V call is TRBV2, the J call TRBJ1-1; 8 nucleotides line up with TRBD1. Trimming at V came to 7 bases and at J to 11 bases, leaving 18 bases not matched to a gene. The CDR3 is 15 residues long. Germline V gene data show CDR1 as SNHLY and CDR2 as FYNNEI. CDR3 region: CASKAEQGQGWLAFF. The CDR3 DNA reads as TGTGCCAGCAAGGCTGAGCAAGGACAGGGATGGTTGGCTTTCTTT.

The V call is TRBV7-8, the J call TRBJ2-7; the D is unclear. Deletions cut 5 bases from V and 1 base from J, with 12 bases between. Per the germline V gene, CDR1 is SGHVS and CDR2 is FQNEAQ. This CDR3 comprises 14 residues. CDR3 sequence: CASSPSGWSYEQYF. For the CDR3, the DNA is TGTGCCAGCAGCCCCTCGGGTTGGTCCTACGAGCAGTACTTC.

This rearrangement joins TRBV6-2 or TRBV6-3 to TRBJ1-3; D might be TRBD1 (6 bases). Germline CDR1 MNHEY, CDR2 SVGEGT. The CDR3 sequence is 16 residues long. V lost 2 bases to trimming and J lost 1 base, with 12 bases between them. The CDR3 loop is CASSYDRTTSGNTIYF. The CDR3 DNA reads as TGTGCCAGCAGTTACGACAGGACTACTTCTGGAAACACCATATATTTT.

The chain has TRBV18 and TRBJ2-3; 10 bases are shared with TRBD2. V shed 3 bases, J shed 4 bases, and the junction held 4 bases outside the gene matches. The CDR3 is 15 residues long. Germline lookup yields CDR1 KGHSH and CDR2 LQKENI. Here the CDR3 DNA reads TGTGCCAGCTCACCCAGCGGGGGGGCGGCAGATACGCAGTATTTT. Its translation is CASSPSGGAADTQYF. The variable domain in full, completed from reference TRBV18 and TRBJ2-3, reads NAGVMQNPRHLVRRRGQEARLRCSPMKGHSHVYWYRQLPEEGLKFMVYLQKENIIDESGMPKERFSAEFPKEGPSILRIQQVVRGDSAAYFCASSPSGGAADTQYFGPGTRLTVL.

The chain uses TRBV28 and TRBJ2-7, with 15 bases matching TRBD2. Germline CDR1 reads MDHEN; CDR2 reads SYDVKM. V dropped 6 bases and J dropped 4; count of bases not matched to a gene: 7. This CDR3 is 16 amino acids long. Here the CDR3 DNA reads TGTGCCAGCAGCCAACCGGGACTAGCGGGAGGATACGAGCAGTACTTC. Translating gives CASSQPGLAGGYEQYF.

The CDR3 bases are TGTGCCAGCAGCCTTACAGGGGCAGGCGAGACCCAGTACTTC. Protein sequence: CASSLTGAGETQYF. The rearrangement links TRBV3-1 (or the pseudogene TRBV3-2) to TRBJ2-5, with TRBD1 matching over 7 bases. Germline values: CDR1 LGHDT, CDR2 YNNKEL (reference sequence). The CDR3 spans 14 residues. J gave up 5 bases and V 4 bases, and 7 bases lay outside the gene matches.

This clone was counted a few times. The genes are TRBV27 and TRBJ2-7, with a tentative D call TRBD1 (5 bases). Trimming stripped 1 base from V and 3 bases from J, with 10 bases between. CDR3 length: 14 amino acids. CDR1 MNHEY and CDR2 SMNVEV come from the germline V gene (reference sequence). The CDR3 nucleotides read TGTGCCAGCAGTTTATATGCAGGGAACTACGAGCAGTACTTC. This encodes CASSLYAGNYEQYF.

The gene calls are TRBV12-5 and TRBJ2-2, with 9 bases lining up with TRBD1. From germline, CDR1 is LGHNT and CDR2 FRNRAP. The trim removed 5 bases at V and 4 bases at J, leaving 11 bases unmatched. CDR3 size: 17 residues. CDR3 sequence reads: CASGNDRGGPGTGELFF. The CDR3 DNA is TGTGCTAGTGGTAACGACAGGGGGGGACCTGGCACCGGGGAGCTGTTTTTT.

V is TRBV25-1 and J is TRBJ2-3, with D unclear. Germline CDR1 MGHDK, CDR2 SYGVNS. This CDR3 region has 16 residues. V lost 0 bases to trimming and J lost 0 bases, with 10 bases between them. DNA of the CDR3: TGTGCCAGCAGTGAATATACAGCTGCTAGCACAGATACGCAGTATTTT. Translated, it gives CASSEYTAASTDTQYF. The full variable domain, with the rest looked up from reference TRBV25-1 and TRBJ2-3, is EADIYQTPRYLVIGTGKKITLECSQTMGHDKMYWYQQDPGMELHLIHYSYGVNSTEKGDLSSESTVSRIRTEHFPLTLESARPSHTSQYLCASSEYTAASTDTQYFGPGTRLTVL.

This clone showed up just a few times. The genes are TRBV29-1 and TRBJ2-1; 10 positions match TRBD1. Germline trimming cut 6 bases from V and 9 bases from J; bases unmatched to any gene: 5. This CDR3 comprises 12 residues. Germline V gene sequence: CDR1 SQVTM, CDR2 ANQGSEA. The DNA of the CDR3 is TGCAGCGTCGAGACAGGGGGCCCTGAGCAGTTCTTC. The encoded protein is CSVETGGPEQFF.

V and J are TRBV12-3 or TRBV12-4 and TRBJ1-1; TRBD1 matches 7 bases. The CDR3 length is 13 residues. V lost 6 bases, J lost 4 bases, and 5 bases stayed unmatched. The CDR3 reads CASRGQEGTEAFF. The CDR3, as DNA: TGTGCCAGCAGAGGACAGGAGGGCACTGAAGCTTTCTTT.

V usage is TRBV5-8 and J usage is TRBJ1-5; TRBD1 matches at 7 bases. Germline loops: CDR1 SGHTS, CDR2 YDEGEE. The CDR3 totals 15 residues. V was pared by 4 bases and J by 0 bases, with 4 bases of the junction left unmatched. This CDR3 is CASSPQGFSNQPQHF. For the CDR3, the DNA is TGTGCCAGCAGCCCACAGGGGTTTAGCAATCAGCCCCAGCATTTT.

The chain uses TRBV11-2 and TRBJ1-1; D gene ambiguous. Trimming took 0 bases from V and 7 from J, leaving 3 bases between them. The CDR3 totals 11 residues. CDR1 SGHAT and CDR2 FQNNGV come from the germline V gene. The CDR3 protein is CASSLDGEAFF. CDR3 coding DNA: TGTGCCAGCAGCTTAGATGGTGAAGCTTTCTTT.

This chain uses TRBV7-5 with TRBJ1-2; whether TRBD1, the table's D call, matches the DNA was not checked. TRBV7-5 is reported as a pseudogene. The CDR3 contains 19 residues. The CDR3 here is CVRSPPGRGQGKPAGGYTF. The CDR3 DNA reads TGTGTCAGAAGCCCCCCGGGTCGGGGACAGGGAAAACCCGCGGGTGGCTACACCTTC.

The J gene is TRBJ1-1, the V gene TRBV7-9; D call uncertain. Germline loops: CDR1 SEHNR, CDR2 FQNEAQ (reference sequence). This CDR3 contains 15 residues. Trimming took 4 bases from V and 4 from J, leaving 16 bases between them. For the CDR3, the DNA is TGTGCCAGCAGCTCCGGGCTGGGAGAAGGCACTGAAGCTTTCTTT. This sequence encodes CASSSGLGEGTEAFF.

The J gene is TRBJ2-1, the V gene TRBV18; D is perhaps TRBD2 (5 bases). This CDR3 region has 12 residues. Germline V CDR1 and CDR2: KGHSH, LQKENI. Trimming took 5 bases from V and 6 from J, leaving 8 bases between them. CDR3 DNA sequence: TGTGCCAGCTCAAAACTAGTCAATGAGCAGTTCTTC. As protein: CASSKLVNEQFF.

V and J are TRBV11-2 and TRBJ2-1, with 12 bases lining up with TRBD2. Germline V gene lookup returns CDR1 SGHAT and CDR2 FQNNGV. Losses at the gene ends were 5 bases for V and 4 bases for J; bases not matched to a gene: 6. This CDR3 spans 16 amino acids. The CDR3, as DNA: TGTGCCAGCAGCCTCCGGACTAGCGGGATTTACAATGAGCAGTTCTTC. Translation gives CASSLRTSGIYNEQFF.

The gene calls are TRBV6-5 and TRBJ1-1; D is uncertain. Germline CDR1 MNHEY, CDR2 SVGAGI. The CDR3 extends over 13 amino acids. Between the trimmed V and J ends, which lost 10 bases and 1 base, there was a span of 13 bases. Here the CDR3 reads CAILMSPNTEAFF. DNA for the CDR3: TGTGCCATCCTTATGAGCCCGAACACTGAAGCTTTCTTT.

The rearrangement joins TRBV9 to TRBJ1-1; D is uncertain. Germline V gene lookup returns CDR1 SGDLS and CDR2 YYNGEE. V shed 0 bases and J shed 4 bases, with 13 bases lying between them. The CDR3 runs to 15 residues. The DNA of the CDR3 is TGTGCCAGCAGCGTAGATATCGGGATCTTCACTGAAGCTTTCTTT. Amino acids: CASSVDIGIFTEAFF. Supplemented by reference TRBV9 and TRBJ1-1, the full variable domain reads DSGVTQTPKHLITATGQRVTLRCSPRSGDLSVYWYQQSLDQGLQFLIQYYNGEERAKGNILERFSAQQFPDLHSELNLSSLELGDSALYFCASSVDIGIFTEAFFGQGTRLTVV.

The chain has TRBV30 and TRBJ1-3; D is ambiguous. Deletions cut 8 bases from V and 2 bases from J, with 10 bases between. CDR3 length: 12 amino acids. Germline CDR1 and CDR2: GTSNPN and SVGIG (reference sequence). The CDR3 nucleotides are TGTGCCGGCCGCCGACCTGGAAACACCATATATTTT. This encodes CAGRRPGNTIYF. The entire variable domain, with the rest obtained from reference TRBV30 and TRBJ1-3, is as follows: SQTIHQWPATLVQPVGSPLSLECTVEGTSNPNLYWYRQAAGRGLQLLFYSVGIGQISSEVPQNLSASRPQDRQFILSSKKLLLSDSGFYLCAGRRPGNTIYFGEGSWLTVV.